Below are 7 T cell receptor beta chains sequenced from a single sample in a study of blood T cell repertoires in COVID-19. Some clones are missing from TCRdb's copy, which holds only in-frame ones; the method was immunoSEQ multiplex PCR. The top ten hold around 3.7% of the sample, which has 55,000 to 70,000 clones, 70% to 90% seen once. Sequenced material: peripheral blood. Source of these receptors: a woman in her forties or fifties with COVID-19, enrolled during active disease.

The chain is built from TRBV28 and TRBJ1-5, with a tentative D call TRBD1 (6 bases). CDR1 MDHEN and CDR2 SYDVKM come from the germline V gene. The CDR3 is made up of 15 amino acids. The ends were cut back, 1 base at V and 2 bases at J, with 9 bases in the middle. CDR3 bases: TGTGCCAGCAGTTTATCAGGGGAAGGCAATCAGCCCCAGCATTTT. Protein: CASSLSGEGNQPQHF.

The chain has TRBV11-3 and TRBJ2-5; D uncertain. The germline V and J ends were trimmed by 3 bases and 5 bases, with 4 bases remaining between them. Looked up from germline, CDR1 is SGHNT and CDR2 is YENEEA. The CDR3 runs to 11 residues. The CDR3 sequence: CASSLGETQYF. As DNA, the CDR3 is TGTGCCAGCAGCTTGGGCGAGACCCAGTACTTC.

The gene calls are TRBV3-1 (or the pseudogene TRBV3-2) and TRBJ1-4; possibly TRBD1 for D (5 bases). Germline V CDR1 and CDR2: LGHDT, YNNKEL (reference sequence). V was cut by 3 bases and J by 8 bases, with 13 bases left in between. CDR3 length: 14 amino acids. CDR3 nucleotides: TGTGCCAGCAGCCACGGCAGGGTTGACGAAAAACTGTTTTTT. Encoded protein: CASSHGRVDEKLFF.

The rearrangement links TRBV4-2 to TRBJ2-2, with D maybe TRBD1 (6 bases). The germline V gene has CDR1 LGHNA and CDR2 YNFKEQ. The CDR3 length is 16 residues. Trimming removed 3 bases from V and 1 base from J, with 12 bases in between. This CDR3 is CASSQGAERNTGELFF. In DNA, the CDR3 is TGTGCCAGCAGCCAGGGGGCCGAGAGGAACACCGGGGAGCTGTTTTTT.

V usage is TRBV9 and J usage is TRBJ2-7, with 9 nucleotides matching TRBD2. The CDR3 has 16 amino acids. V lost 3 bases, J lost 7 bases, and 14 bases stayed unmatched. In germline, CDR1 is SGDLS, CDR2 YYNGEE. CDR3 sequence (DNA): TGTGCCAGCAGCGGTCCTCCGGCGGGAGGGGTGGAGGAGCAGTACTTC. Its protein is CASSGPPAGGVEEQYF.

The chain couples TRBV6-2 or TRBV6-3 to TRBJ2-7; 10 bases align to TRBD1. This CDR3 comprises 14 residues. Germline CDR1 and CDR2: MNHEY and SVGEGT. The V segment lost 5 bases and the J segment 3 bases; nucleotides outside the gene matches: 4. The CDR3 coding sequence is TGTGCCAGCAGTGGACAGGGGGAGATCTACGAGCAGTACTTC. Protein product: CASSGQGEIYEQYF.

The rearrangement links TRBV7-2 to TRBJ2-7; a possible D gene is TRBD1 (5 bases). The CDR3 contains 11 residues. Looked up from germline, CDR1 is SGHTA and CDR2 is FQGNSA. Trimming took off 5 bases at V and 9 bases at J, with 11 bases between the two ends. The CDR3 protein is CASSTLTVQYF. For the CDR3, the DNA is TGTGCCAGCAGCACCTTGACAGTGCAGTACTTC.